The 27 T cell receptor beta chains given below trace back to one sample, sequenced in a study of Ad26.COV2.S vaccination and SARS-CoV-2 variants. The sample's treatment: some 19 received Ad26.COV2.S at low or high dose, single or two shots; 5 received placebo; per-sample allocation not given. Sampling was done on day 63 after the first vaccine or placebo injection. Clones were read by immunoSEQ multiplex PCR, and TCRdb kept only the in-frame ones, dropping some. The table records some 460,000 clones, 70% to 90% of them present only once. Sequenced here: peripheral blood, sampled in a trial of Ad26.COV2.S vaccine versus placebo. The receptors derive from a person aged 18-60 years who received the Ad26.COV2.S COVID-19 vaccine or a placebo.

J is TRBJ1-1 and V is TRBV28; perhaps TRBD1 as D (5 bases). Trimming shortened V by 5 bases and J by 5 bases, and 18 bases separated the two germline ends. Germline CDR1 and CDR2: MDHEN and SYDVKM. The CDR3 has 15 residues. CDR3 sequence reads: CASSHPAGGGTEAFF. The CDR3 nucleotides are TGTGCCAGCAGTCACCCCGCCGGGGGGGGGACTGAAGCTTTCTTT.

This clone came up a few times. The V gene is TRBV5-6, the J gene TRBJ1-2; weak D call: TRBD1 (5 bases). The germline V and J ends were trimmed by 2 bases and 4 bases, with 12 bases remaining between them. Looked up from germline, CDR1 is SGHDT and CDR2 is YYEEEE. The CDR3 spans 14 residues. The CDR3, as DNA: TGTGCCAGCAGCTTCCGGCAGGGAGTCTATGGCTACACCTTC. Translated: CASSFRQGVYGYTF.

This clone has only one observation. The rearrangement uses TRBV2 and TRBJ2-3; D is perhaps TRBD1 (5 bases). There are 14 residues in the CDR3. The germline gives CDR1 SNHLY, CDR2 FYNNEI. Trimming removed 6 bases from V and 6 bases from J, with 16 bases in between. The CDR3 region is CASRDGASEDTQYF. The CDR3 coding sequence is TGTGCCAGCAGGGATGGGGCCTCAGAGGATACGCAGTATTTT.

This clone was counted a single time. V and J are TRBV7-8 and TRBJ2-7; D ambiguous. The germline V gene encodes CDR1 SGHVS and CDR2 FQNEAQ. This CDR3 has 13 residues. V lost 3 bases and J 2 bases, leaving 8 bases between the germline ends. In nucleotides, the CDR3 is TGTGCCAGCAGCTTTCACCAGACCTACGAGCAGTACTTC. As protein: CASSFHQTYEQYF.

The V and J genes are TRBV9 and TRBJ2-7; possibly TRBD1 or TRBD2 for D (5 bases each). Germline V gene lookup returns CDR1 SGDLS and CDR2 YYNGEE. The CDR3 spans 15 residues. Trimming removed 4 bases from V and 3 bases from J, with 17 bases in between. For the CDR3, the DNA is TGTGCCAGCAGCCCCAGCTCGGGACGAAACTACGAGCAGTACTTC. Translating it yields CASSPSSGRNYEQYF.

The gene calls are TRBV4-2 and TRBJ1-5; D uncertain. Per the germline V gene, CDR1 is LGHNA and CDR2 is YNFKEQ. The CDR3 runs to 13 residues. Trimming removed 1 base at V and 4 bases at J, with 5 bases between. The CDR3 DNA reads TGTGCCAGCAGCCAAGGGAGGAATCAGCCCCAGCATTTT. Its translation: CASSQGRNQPQHF.

This sequence joins TRBV3-1 (or the pseudogene TRBV3-2) and TRBJ2-5; D may be TRBD2 (6 bases). The CDR3 has 15 residues. The V and J ends lost 1 base and 5 bases respectively, with 14 bases between them. Germline V gives CDR1 LGHDT, CDR2 YNNKEL (reference sequence). In DNA form, the CDR3 reads TGTGCCAGCAGCCAAGGACTAGGCTTGGTGGAGACCCAGTACTTC. It yields the protein CASSQGLGLVETQYF.

This chain connects TRBV3-1 (or the pseudogene TRBV3-2) to TRBJ2-5; 14 bases are a match to TRBD2. Germline V gene sequence: CDR1 LGHDT, CDR2 YNNKEL (reference sequence). The length of the CDR3 is 16 residues. The trim removed 1 base at V and 5 bases at J, leaving 3 bases unmatched. The CDR3, as DNA: TGTGCCAGCAGCCAAGGACTAGCGGGGGGGTCGGAGACCCAGTACTTC. It codes for CASSQGLAGGSETQYF.

CDR3 sequence reads: CAVQQGLTEAFF. In DNA, the CDR3 is TGTGCCGTTCAACAGGGGCTCACTGAAGCTTTCTTT. V and J are TRBV12-1 and TRBJ1-1; the table's D call of TRBD1 was not tested on the DNA. TRBV12-1 is reported as a pseudogene. This CDR3 is built from 12 residues.

The rearrangement links TRBV11-3 to TRBJ2-2; 9 nucleotides line up with TRBD1. CDR1 and CDR2 from the germline V gene are SGHNT and YENEEA. CDR3 length: 16 residues. J lost 6 bases, V lost 6 bases, and 11 bases had no gene match. In nucleotides, the CDR3 is TGTGCCAGCAGAAGTAACAGGGGGCAAAGGGCCGGGGAGCTGTTTTTT. This gives the protein CASRSNRGQRAGELFF.

CDR3 nucleotides: TGTGCCAGCACCCAAGGGCAGGGGGGCACTGAAGCTTTCTTT. This sequence encodes CASTQGQGGTEAFF. The chain combines TRBV7-8 with TRBJ1-1; 7 bases line up with TRBD1. The CDR3 has 14 amino acids. CDR1 and CDR2 (germline): SGHVS, FQNEAQ. Trimming took 7 bases from V and 4 from J; bases not matched to a gene: 9.

This sequence joins TRBV3-1 (or the pseudogene TRBV3-2) and TRBJ2-7; D is unclear. CDR3 length equals 13 residues. V lost 4 bases and J lost 7, with 14 bases in between. Germline V gene lookup returns CDR1 LGHDT and CDR2 YNNKEL (reference sequence). CDR3 nucleotide sequence: TGTGCCAGCAGCCCAGGCCAGGCGAGAGAGCAGTACTTC. This sequence encodes CASSPGQAREQYF.

The chain links TRBV29-1 to TRBJ2-7; D remains ambiguous. The CDR3 consists of 15 residues. V was trimmed by 4 bases and J by 1 base, leaving 17 bases between them. CDR1 and CDR2 (germline): SQVTM, ANQGSEA. In DNA, the CDR3 is TGCAGCGTTGGTGCCTGGGCCACCTCATCCTACGAGCAGTACTTC. This sequence encodes CSVGAWATSSYEQYF.

The chain joins TRBV2 to TRBJ1-5; D unclear. CDR3 length: 14 residues. Germline V gene lookup returns CDR1 SNHLY and CDR2 FYNNEI. V dropped 2 bases and J dropped 5 bases, with 10 bases sitting between them. CDR3 protein: CASSEQYSYQPQHF. CDR3 DNA: TGTGCCAGCAGTGAACAATACAGCTATCAGCCCCAGCATTTT.

The chain uses TRBV9 and TRBJ2-1; D possibly corresponds to TRBD2 (7 bases). V was cut by 7 bases and J by 9 bases, with 17 bases left in between. This CDR3 has 13 amino acids. Looked up from germline, CDR1 is SGDLS and CDR2 is YYNGEE. CDR3 in DNA: TGTGCCAGCTCGGGGGGCTCCCGCGGTGAGCAGTTCTTC. It codes for CASSGGSRGEQFF.

The J gene is TRBJ1-1, the V gene TRBV28, with D unclear. The ends were cut back, 6 bases at V and 4 bases at J, with 15 bases in the middle. This CDR3 has 14 amino acids. CDR1 and CDR2 (germline): MDHEN, SYDVKM. The CDR3 DNA reads as TGTGCCAGCAGATTACAGTTAGCCAGCACTGAAGCTTTCTTT. Its protein is CASRLQLASTEAFF.

CDR3 nucleotide sequence: TGCGCCAGCACGGGACAGCTTACCCCCAAAAACATTCAGTACTTC. Translated, it gives CASTGQLTPKNIQYF. The V and J genes are TRBV10-1 and TRBJ2-4, with 7 positions matching TRBD1. J was trimmed by 2 bases and V by 7 bases; bases with no gene match: 8. CDR3 length: 15 amino acids. From germline, CDR1 is WNHNN and CDR2 SYGVQD (reference sequence).

The genes are TRBV6-5 and TRBJ2-3; 7 nucleotides match TRBD2. The ends lost 5 bases at V and 6 bases at J; junction bases unmatched: 11. From germline, CDR1 is MNHEY and CDR2 SVGAGI. CDR3 size: 15 residues. The CDR3 DNA reads as TGTGCCAGCAGTACAGGACTAGGGGCTGGGGATACGCAGTATTTT. This gives the protein CASSTGLGAGDTQYF.

The chain employs TRBV7-2 and TRBJ1-4; 8 bases are a match to TRBD1. This CDR3 region has 14 residues. The V gene's germline CDR1 is SGHTA and CDR2 FQGNSA. V was clipped by 5 bases and J by 4 bases; unmatched bases: 3. CDR3 sequence: CASSHDRGNEKLFF. The CDR3 nucleotides are TGTGCCAGCAGCCATGACAGGGGTAATGAAAAACTGTTTTTT.

V and J are TRBV6-5 and TRBJ1-3, with unresolved D. The germline CDR1 and CDR2 sequences are MNHEY and SVGAGI. Deletions cut 3 bases from V and 8 bases from J, with 11 bases between. The CDR3 has 13 amino acids. CDR3 protein: CASSYRRRDTIYF. CDR3 sequence (DNA): TGTGCCAGCAGTTATCGTCGGAGGGACACCATATATTTT.

The chain links TRBV28 to TRBJ1-6, with D maybe TRBD1 (6 bases). Germline lookup yields CDR1 MDHEN and CDR2 SYDVKM. V lost 2 bases and J 7 bases, leaving 12 bases between the germline ends. The CDR3 sequence is 15 residues long. CDR3 sequence reads: CASSLQGGGNSPLHF. The CDR3 region has the DNA TGTGCCAGCAGTTTACAGGGAGGGGGAAATTCACCCCTCCACTTT.

The V and J genes are TRBV7-9 and TRBJ2-7; 9 positions agree with TRBD1. CDR3 length equals 14 residues. V was clipped by 4 bases and J by 6 bases; unmatched bases: 7. CDR1 and CDR2 from the germline V gene are SEHNR and FQNEAQ (reference sequence). The CDR3 spells CASSSPGQGAEQYF. In DNA, the CDR3 is TGTGCCAGCAGCTCACCGGGACAGGGAGCCGAGCAGTACTTC.

This rearrangement joins TRBV6-1 to TRBJ2-6; 8 nucleotides line up with TRBD1. V dropped 2 bases and J dropped 2; count of bases not matched to a gene: 2. This CDR3 contains 16 residues. The germline V gene encodes CDR1 MNHNS and CDR2 SASEGT. CDR3 amino acids: CASSEQGAPGANVLTF. In DNA form, the CDR3 reads TGTGCCAGCAGTGAACAGGGGGCGCCTGGGGCCAACGTCCTGACTTTC.

This rearrangement joins TRBV7-9 to TRBJ1-1; D remains ambiguous. V was cut by 1 base and J by 12 bases, with 9 bases left in between. The CDR3 runs to 11 residues. Germline loops: CDR1 SEHNR, CDR2 FQNEAQ (reference sequence). The CDR3 DNA sequence: TGTGCCAGCAGCTTAGATTTGGTACCTTTCTTT. It encodes CASSLDLVPFF.

V and J are TRBV7-8 and TRBJ1-2, with unresolved D. The germline V gene encodes CDR1 SGHVS and CDR2 FQNEAQ. This CDR3 has 13 residues. V gave up 5 bases and J gave up 4 bases, with 11 bases separating them. CDR3 coding DNA: TGTGCCAGCAGCCCAACCGGGTCCTATGGCTACACCTTC. Its translation: CASSPTGSYGYTF.

This chain uses TRBV3-1 (or the pseudogene TRBV3-2) with TRBJ2-1, with 10 bases aligning to TRBD2. V trimming: 0 bases; J trimming: 7 bases; junction bases outside the gene matches: 6. Germline V gene data show CDR1 as LGHDT and CDR2 as YNNKEL (reference sequence). The CDR3 is 16 amino acids. In DNA, the CDR3 is TGTGCCAGCAGCCAAGAATGGCTAGCGGGAGTTAATGAGCAGTTCTTC. Protein product: CASSQEWLAGVNEQFF.

The chain couples TRBV7-2 to TRBJ1-6; TRBD1 is a possible D gene (5 bases). Germline CDR1 and CDR2: SGHTA and FQGNSA. The CDR3 covers 18 residues. Between the trimmed V and J ends, which lost 2 bases and 10 bases, there was a span of 24 bases. DNA of the CDR3: TGTGCCAGCAGCTTAAGTTTTCCGGGGCCAGGGAAGGGGTCACCCCTCCACTTT. Translating gives CASSLSFPGPGKGSPLHF.